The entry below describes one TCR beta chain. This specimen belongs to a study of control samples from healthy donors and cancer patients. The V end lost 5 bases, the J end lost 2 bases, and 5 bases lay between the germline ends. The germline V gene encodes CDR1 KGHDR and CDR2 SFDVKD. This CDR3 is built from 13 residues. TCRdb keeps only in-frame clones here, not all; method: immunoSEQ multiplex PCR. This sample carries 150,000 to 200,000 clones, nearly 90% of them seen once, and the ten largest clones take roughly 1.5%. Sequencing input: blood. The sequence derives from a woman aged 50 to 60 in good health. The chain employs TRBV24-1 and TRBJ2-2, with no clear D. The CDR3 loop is CATSGPNTGELFF. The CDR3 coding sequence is TGTGCCACCAGTGGCCCCAACACCGGGGAGCTGTTTTTT.